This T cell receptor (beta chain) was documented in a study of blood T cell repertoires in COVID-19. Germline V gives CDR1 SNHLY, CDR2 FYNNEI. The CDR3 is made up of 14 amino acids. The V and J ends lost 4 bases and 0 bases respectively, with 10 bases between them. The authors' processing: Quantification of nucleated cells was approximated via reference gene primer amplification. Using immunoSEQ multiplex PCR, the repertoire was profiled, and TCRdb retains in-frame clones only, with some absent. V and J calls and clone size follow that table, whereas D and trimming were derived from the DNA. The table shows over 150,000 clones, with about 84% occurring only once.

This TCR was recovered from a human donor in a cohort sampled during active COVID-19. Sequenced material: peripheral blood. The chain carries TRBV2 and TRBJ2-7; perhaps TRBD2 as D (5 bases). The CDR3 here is CASSGLPSSYEQYF. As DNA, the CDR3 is TGTGCCAGCAGTGGACTACCCAGCTCCTACGAGCAGTACTTC.